The clone carrying this T cell receptor (beta chain) was recorded a few times. The V end lost 4 bases, the J end lost 5 bases, and 7 bases lay between the germline ends. Germline assignment: CDR1 SGHRS and CDR2 YFSETQ. This CDR3 is 13 amino acids long. Combining a sample-barcoded 5' primer with a J-beta primer mix, a second PCR ran for about 7 to 11 cycles. A template-switch adaptor with 12 random nucleotides tagged each cDNA molecule. From the 5' RACE reads, TCRdb called clonotypes with MiXCR, one entry per CDR3 protein. The data show about 1.7 million distinct CDR3 sequences, with 25% to 30% seen just once and 7.7% held by the top ten. PBMCs numbering at least 7 million were isolated per sample. Extraction yielded at least 6 micrograms of total RNA per sample. The data belong to a study of blood T cells in healthy people across ages.

This clonotype was sampled from a woman younger than 45 in good health. Sequencing was done on a sample of blood. The chain carries TRBV5-1 and TRBJ1-6, with D unclear. The CDR3 nucleotides read TGCGCCAGCAGCGGAACAGATAATTCACCCCTCCACTTT. Translated, it gives CASSGTDNSPLHF.